This passage covers 18 T cell receptor beta chains from one sample sequenced in a study of T cell responses to AZD1222 COVID-19 vaccine. Some clones are missing from TCRdb's copy, which holds only in-frame ones; the method was immunoSEQ multiplex PCR. The sample has about 100,000 clones, about 93% seen once. The sequences come from peripheral blood, collected on day 0 of AZD1222 vaccination. The receptors originated from an adult in good health.

The chain recombines TRBV28 with TRBJ2-3; no clear D gene. Trimming stripped 11 bases from V and 2 bases from J, with 11 bases between. Per germline, CDR1 MDHEN and CDR2 SYDVKM. The CDR3 runs 12 residues. CDR3 coding DNA: TGTGCCGTGCAGAGCCTCACAGATACGCAGTATTTT. Encoded protein: CAVQSLTDTQYF. The full variable domain, with the rest looked up from reference TRBV28 and TRBJ2-3, is DVKVTQSSRYLVKRTGEKVFLECVQDMDHENMFWYRQDPGLGLRLIYFSYDVKMKEKGDIPEGYSVSREKKERFSLILESASTNQTSMYLCAVQSLTDTQYFGPGTRLTVL.

Concerning this clone: The same CDR3 also results from other DNA sequences found in this sample. The J gene is TRBJ1-2, the V gene TRBV10-3, with TRBD1 as a possible D gene (5 bases). The V end was cut by 6 bases, the J end by 2 bases, with 7 bases between. The germline V gene has CDR1 ENHRY and CDR2 SYGVKD. CDR3 size: 12 residues. CDR3 sequence reads: CAISGGNYGYTF. The CDR3 DNA is TGTGCCATCAGCGGGGGGAACTATGGCTACACCTTC.

Turning to this clone: Different DNA sequences within this sample yield the same CDR3. The DNA for the CDR3 is TGTGCCAGCAGTAGGGGGCTTTACGAGCAGTACTTC. Translated: CASSRGLYEQYF. V gene TRBV6-5 combines with J gene TRBJ2-7; TRBD1 aligns across 7 bases. J lost 4 bases, V lost 5 bases, and 2 bases had no gene match. Germline-derived CDR1 and CDR2 are MNHEY and SVGAGI. This CDR3 comprises 12 residues.

The chain employs TRBV5-6 and TRBJ1-4; 8 nucleotides align to TRBD1. The CDR3 sequence is 15 residues long. Trimming at V came to 3 bases and at J to 8 bases, leaving 9 bases not matched to a gene. Germline lookup yields CDR1 SGHDT and CDR2 YYEEEE. CDR3: CASSSGTGLGEKLFF. CDR3 nucleotide sequence: TGTGCCAGCAGCTCCGGGACAGGCCTAGGAGAAAAACTGTTTTTT.

The V and J genes are TRBV7-2 and TRBJ1-2; the D is unclear. V was shortened by 0 bases and J by 2 bases, with 16 bases between the two germline ends. The CDR3 has 17 amino acids. Germline V gives CDR1 SGHTA, CDR2 FQGNSA. Here the CDR3 reads CASSLALVRRRNYGYTF. The CDR3 bases are TGTGCCAGCAGCTTAGCGCTAGTGAGGCGTCGGAACTATGGCTACACCTTC.

The CDR3 region has the DNA TGTGCCAGCAGTTGGACTAGCGGGGACTACAATGAGCAGTTCTTC. Its protein is CASSWTSGDYNEQFF. The gene calls are TRBV6-4 and TRBJ2-1, with 12 bases aligning to TRBD2. The CDR3 is made up of 15 amino acids. Trimming took 5 bases from V and 3 from J; bases not matched to a gene: 2. Germline CDR1 is MRHNA and CDR2 is SNTAGT.

DNA of the CDR3: TGTGCCAGCCGCGACTATGACTCTTATACGCAGTATTTT. Translation: CASRDYDSYTQYF. The chain recombines TRBV7-9 with TRBJ2-3; weak D call: TRBD2 (5 bases). There are 13 residues in the CDR3. Trimming shortened V by 8 bases and J by 7 bases, and 16 bases separated the two germline ends. Germline V gene sequence: CDR1 SEHNR, CDR2 FQNEAQ (reference sequence).

The CDR3 region is CASGSSRWEQYF. DNA of the CDR3: TGTGCCAGCGGCTCCTCCCGTTGGGAGCAGTACTTC. The chain uses TRBV28 and TRBJ2-7, with D uncertain. From germline, CDR1 is MDHEN and CDR2 SYDVKM. V was pared by 8 bases and J by 7 bases, with 15 bases between. This CDR3 is built from 12 residues. Looking up the rest from reference TRBV28 and TRBJ2-7 gives the full variable domain: DVKVTQSSRYLVKRTGEKVFLECVQDMDHENMFWYRQDPGLGLRLIYFSYDVKMKEKGDIPEGYSVSREKKERFSLILESASTNQTSMYLCASGSSRWEQYFGPGTRLTVT.

This clone was recorded only once. The chain recombines TRBV11-2 with TRBJ1-2; D is perhaps TRBD1 (5 bases). CDR1 and CDR2 (germline): SGHAT, FQNNGV. This CDR3 has 13 amino acids. The V end lost 3 bases, the J end lost 4 bases, and 9 bases lay between the germline ends. This CDR3 reads CASSFSGGYGYTF. In DNA, the CDR3 is TGTGCCAGCAGCTTTTCCGGGGGCTATGGCTACACCTTC.

This chain uses TRBV2 with TRBJ1-1; D gene unclear. CDR3 length: 13 amino acids. V lost 5 bases to trimming and J lost 4 bases, with 11 bases between them. The germline V gene has CDR1 SNHLY and CDR2 FYNNEI. CDR3 protein: CASSTKAGTEAFF. For the CDR3, the DNA is TGTGCCAGCAGTACCAAGGCAGGCACTGAAGCTTTCTTT. The full variable domain, its missing parts supplied by reference TRBV2 and TRBJ1-1, is EPEVTQTPSHQVTQMGQEVILRCVPISNHLYFYWYRQILGQKVEFLVSFYNNEISEKSEIFDDQFSVERPDGSNFTLKIRSTKLEDSAMYFCASSTKAGTEAFFGQGTRLTVV.

The chain has TRBV12-3 or TRBV12-4 and TRBJ1-1; D is unresolved. V was shortened by 4 bases and J by 0 bases, with 3 bases between the two germline ends. CDR3 length: 12 residues. CDR3 sequence (DNA): TGTGCCAGCAGTTGGATGAACACTGAAGCTTTCTTT. This gives the protein CASSWMNTEAFF.

The chain combines TRBV10-3 with TRBJ1-4, with D perhaps TRBD1 (5 bases). Germline CDR1 reads ENHRY; CDR2 reads SYGVKD. The CDR3 totals 13 residues. V lost 3 bases and J lost 7, with 9 bases in between. The CDR3 protein is CAISDRVGEKLFF. CDR3 bases: TGTGCCATCAGTGACAGGGTGGGTGAAAAACTGTTTTTT.

V and J are TRBV10-1 and TRBJ1-5, with 9 bases identical to TRBD1. The CDR3 is 20 residues long. Unmatched junction bases numbered 17, after V lost 4 bases and J lost 1 base. Germline V gene data show CDR1 as WNHNN and CDR2 as SYGVQD (reference sequence). CDR3 in DNA: TGCGCCAGCAGTGCTGTTTATGGACAGGGGAATTGGCTAAGCAATCAGCCCCAGCATTTT. Translating it yields CASSAVYGQGNWLSNQPQHF.

This clone was seen a single time. The chain employs TRBV19 and TRBJ1-2, with 11 nucleotides matching TRBD1. The CDR3 runs 16 residues. The trim removed 6 bases at V and 5 bases at J, leaving 11 bases unmatched. Germline assignment: CDR1 LNHDA and CDR2 SQIVND (reference sequence). CDR3 protein: CASRPPDRGPYYGYTF. The DNA of the CDR3 is TGTGCCAGTAGACCTCCGGACAGGGGGCCTTATTATGGCTACACCTTC.

The CDR3 is CASSLDPVRGRGKNTEAFF. The DNA of the CDR3 is TGTGCCAGCAGCTTAGATCCCGTCAGGGGTCGCGGGAAGAACACTGAAGCTTTCTTT. V gene TRBV13 combines with J gene TRBJ1-1; a possible D gene is TRBD1 (6 bases). Germline loops: CDR1 PRHDT, CDR2 FYEKMQ (reference sequence). V was shortened by 1 base and J by 1 base, with 22 bases between the two germline ends. CDR3 size: 19 residues.

The CDR3 region is CASRAIQVGGANEKLFF. The CDR3 DNA is TGTGCCAGCAGAGCTATCCAAGTCGGGGGGGCTAATGAAAAACTGTTTTTT. This sequence joins TRBV28 and TRBJ1-4; TRBD1 might be the D (5 bases). CDR3 size: 17 residues. CDR1 is MDHEN, CDR2 SYDVKM, per germline. The V end lost 6 bases, the J end lost 3 bases, and 20 bases lay between the germline ends.

The chain has TRBV10-3 and TRBJ2-5; D might be TRBD1 (6 bases). The germline gives CDR1 ENHRY, CDR2 SYGVKD. Between the trimmed V and J ends, which lost 5 bases and 1 base, there was a span of 8 bases. This CDR3 has 13 residues. The CDR3 bases are TGTGCCATCAGTACAGGGCCCCAAGAGACCCAGTACTTC. The encoded protein is CAISTGPQETQYF.

This clone was detected once. In DNA, the CDR3 is TGTGCCAGCAGCTTGGCCCGGGCGGCCACTGAAGCTTTCTTT. Its translation is CASSLARAATEAFF. This chain connects TRBV5-5 to TRBJ1-1; no reliable D call. Germline V gene data show CDR1 as SGHKS and CDR2 as YYEKEE (reference sequence). The CDR3 totals 14 residues. V was shortened by 0 bases and J by 4 bases, with 10 bases between the two germline ends.